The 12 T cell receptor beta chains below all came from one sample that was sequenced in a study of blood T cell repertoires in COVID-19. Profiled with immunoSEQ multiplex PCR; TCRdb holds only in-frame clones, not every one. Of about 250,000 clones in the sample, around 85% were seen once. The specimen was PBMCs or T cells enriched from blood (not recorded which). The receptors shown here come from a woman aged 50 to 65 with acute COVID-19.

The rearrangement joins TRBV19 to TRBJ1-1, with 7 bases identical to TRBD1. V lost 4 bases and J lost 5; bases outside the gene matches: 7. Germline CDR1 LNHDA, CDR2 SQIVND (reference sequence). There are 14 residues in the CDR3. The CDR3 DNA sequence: TGTGCCAGTAGTACCGCAGGGGGGTTAACTGAAGCTTTCTTT. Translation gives CASSTAGGLTEAFF.

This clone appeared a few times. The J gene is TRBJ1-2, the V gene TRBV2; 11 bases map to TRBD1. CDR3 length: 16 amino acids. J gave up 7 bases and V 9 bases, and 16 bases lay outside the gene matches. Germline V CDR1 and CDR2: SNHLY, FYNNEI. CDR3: CASTRGQGASRGGYTF. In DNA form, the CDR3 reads TGTGCCAGTACCCGAGGACAGGGGGCTTCTAGGGGTGGCTACACCTTC.

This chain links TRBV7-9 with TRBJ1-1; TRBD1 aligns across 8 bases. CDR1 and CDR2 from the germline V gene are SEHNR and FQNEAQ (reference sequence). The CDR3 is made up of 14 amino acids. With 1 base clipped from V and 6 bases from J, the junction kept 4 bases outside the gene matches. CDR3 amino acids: CASSLDGTGAEAFF. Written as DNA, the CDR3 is TGTGCCAGCAGCTTAGACGGGACAGGAGCTGAAGCTTTCTTT.

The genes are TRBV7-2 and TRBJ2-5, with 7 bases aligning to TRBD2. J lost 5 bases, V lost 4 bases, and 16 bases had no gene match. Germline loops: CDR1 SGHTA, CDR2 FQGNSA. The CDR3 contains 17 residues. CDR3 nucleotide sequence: TGTGCCAGCAGCTGGTCGGGGGGAAGCGGGGTTGTTGAGACCCAGTACTTC. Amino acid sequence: CASSWSGGSGVVETQYF.

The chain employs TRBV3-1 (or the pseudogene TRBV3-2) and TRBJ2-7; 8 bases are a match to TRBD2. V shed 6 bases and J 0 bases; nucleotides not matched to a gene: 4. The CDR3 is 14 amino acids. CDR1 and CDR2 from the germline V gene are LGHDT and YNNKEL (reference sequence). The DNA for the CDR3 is TGTGCCAGCAGGAGGCGGGGGGACTCCTACGAGCAGTACTTC. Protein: CASRRRGDSYEQYF.

As DNA, the CDR3 is TGTGCCAGTAGTCTCACAGGGATTACGACCTATGGCTACACCTTC. Translated: CASSLTGITTYGYTF. V usage is TRBV19 and J usage is TRBJ1-2; D is possibly TRBD1 (6 bases). Germline V lookup: CDR1 LNHDA, CDR2 SQIVND (reference sequence). Trimming pared 5 bases from V and 4 bases from J, leaving 17 bases between. The CDR3 contains 15 residues.

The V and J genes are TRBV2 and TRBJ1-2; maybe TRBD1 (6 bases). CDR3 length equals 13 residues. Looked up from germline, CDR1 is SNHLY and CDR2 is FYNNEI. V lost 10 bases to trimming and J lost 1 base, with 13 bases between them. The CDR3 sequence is CATVDRLNYGYTF. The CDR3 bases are TGTGCCACCGTGGACAGACTTAACTATGGCTACACCTTC.

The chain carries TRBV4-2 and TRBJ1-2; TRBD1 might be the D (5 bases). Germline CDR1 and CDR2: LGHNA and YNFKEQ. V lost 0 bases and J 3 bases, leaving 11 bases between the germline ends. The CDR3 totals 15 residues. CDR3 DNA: TGTGCCAGCAGCCAAGATATGCAGGGTGACTATGGCTACACCTTC. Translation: CASSQDMQGDYGYTF.

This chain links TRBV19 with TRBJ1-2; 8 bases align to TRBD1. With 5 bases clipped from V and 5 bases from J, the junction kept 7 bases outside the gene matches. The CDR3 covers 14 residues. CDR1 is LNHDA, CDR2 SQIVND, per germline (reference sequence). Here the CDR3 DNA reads TGTGCCAGTAGTGACCGACAGGGGTCGTATGGCTACACCTTC. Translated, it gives CASSDRQGSYGYTF.

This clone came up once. CDR3 DNA sequence: TGTGCCAGCAGTTACCCCACAGGGGCTAACTCACCCCTCCACTTT. Translation: CASSYPTGANSPLHF. This chain uses TRBV6-2 or TRBV6-3 with TRBJ1-6, with 7 bases aligning to TRBD1. There are 15 residues in the CDR3. Germline trimming cut 2 bases from V and 10 bases from J; bases unmatched to any gene: 8. Germline V CDR1 and CDR2: MNHEY, SVGEGT.

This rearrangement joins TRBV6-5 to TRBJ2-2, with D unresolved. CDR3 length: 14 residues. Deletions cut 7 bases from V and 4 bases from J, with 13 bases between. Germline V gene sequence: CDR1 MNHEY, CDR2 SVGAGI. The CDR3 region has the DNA TGTGCCAGCACCAACGAACAGTTCACCGGGGAGCTGTTTTTT. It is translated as CASTNEQFTGELFF.

The CDR3 nucleotides read TGTGCCAGCAGCTTTGACAGGAACACTGAAGCTTTCTTT. It specifies CASSFDRNTEAFF. The chain links TRBV5-8 to TRBJ1-1; maybe TRBD1 (5 bases). The germline V gene encodes CDR1 SGHTS and CDR2 YDEGEE. Trimming left V 2 bases short and J 1 base short, with 6 bases between. The CDR3 has 13 residues.